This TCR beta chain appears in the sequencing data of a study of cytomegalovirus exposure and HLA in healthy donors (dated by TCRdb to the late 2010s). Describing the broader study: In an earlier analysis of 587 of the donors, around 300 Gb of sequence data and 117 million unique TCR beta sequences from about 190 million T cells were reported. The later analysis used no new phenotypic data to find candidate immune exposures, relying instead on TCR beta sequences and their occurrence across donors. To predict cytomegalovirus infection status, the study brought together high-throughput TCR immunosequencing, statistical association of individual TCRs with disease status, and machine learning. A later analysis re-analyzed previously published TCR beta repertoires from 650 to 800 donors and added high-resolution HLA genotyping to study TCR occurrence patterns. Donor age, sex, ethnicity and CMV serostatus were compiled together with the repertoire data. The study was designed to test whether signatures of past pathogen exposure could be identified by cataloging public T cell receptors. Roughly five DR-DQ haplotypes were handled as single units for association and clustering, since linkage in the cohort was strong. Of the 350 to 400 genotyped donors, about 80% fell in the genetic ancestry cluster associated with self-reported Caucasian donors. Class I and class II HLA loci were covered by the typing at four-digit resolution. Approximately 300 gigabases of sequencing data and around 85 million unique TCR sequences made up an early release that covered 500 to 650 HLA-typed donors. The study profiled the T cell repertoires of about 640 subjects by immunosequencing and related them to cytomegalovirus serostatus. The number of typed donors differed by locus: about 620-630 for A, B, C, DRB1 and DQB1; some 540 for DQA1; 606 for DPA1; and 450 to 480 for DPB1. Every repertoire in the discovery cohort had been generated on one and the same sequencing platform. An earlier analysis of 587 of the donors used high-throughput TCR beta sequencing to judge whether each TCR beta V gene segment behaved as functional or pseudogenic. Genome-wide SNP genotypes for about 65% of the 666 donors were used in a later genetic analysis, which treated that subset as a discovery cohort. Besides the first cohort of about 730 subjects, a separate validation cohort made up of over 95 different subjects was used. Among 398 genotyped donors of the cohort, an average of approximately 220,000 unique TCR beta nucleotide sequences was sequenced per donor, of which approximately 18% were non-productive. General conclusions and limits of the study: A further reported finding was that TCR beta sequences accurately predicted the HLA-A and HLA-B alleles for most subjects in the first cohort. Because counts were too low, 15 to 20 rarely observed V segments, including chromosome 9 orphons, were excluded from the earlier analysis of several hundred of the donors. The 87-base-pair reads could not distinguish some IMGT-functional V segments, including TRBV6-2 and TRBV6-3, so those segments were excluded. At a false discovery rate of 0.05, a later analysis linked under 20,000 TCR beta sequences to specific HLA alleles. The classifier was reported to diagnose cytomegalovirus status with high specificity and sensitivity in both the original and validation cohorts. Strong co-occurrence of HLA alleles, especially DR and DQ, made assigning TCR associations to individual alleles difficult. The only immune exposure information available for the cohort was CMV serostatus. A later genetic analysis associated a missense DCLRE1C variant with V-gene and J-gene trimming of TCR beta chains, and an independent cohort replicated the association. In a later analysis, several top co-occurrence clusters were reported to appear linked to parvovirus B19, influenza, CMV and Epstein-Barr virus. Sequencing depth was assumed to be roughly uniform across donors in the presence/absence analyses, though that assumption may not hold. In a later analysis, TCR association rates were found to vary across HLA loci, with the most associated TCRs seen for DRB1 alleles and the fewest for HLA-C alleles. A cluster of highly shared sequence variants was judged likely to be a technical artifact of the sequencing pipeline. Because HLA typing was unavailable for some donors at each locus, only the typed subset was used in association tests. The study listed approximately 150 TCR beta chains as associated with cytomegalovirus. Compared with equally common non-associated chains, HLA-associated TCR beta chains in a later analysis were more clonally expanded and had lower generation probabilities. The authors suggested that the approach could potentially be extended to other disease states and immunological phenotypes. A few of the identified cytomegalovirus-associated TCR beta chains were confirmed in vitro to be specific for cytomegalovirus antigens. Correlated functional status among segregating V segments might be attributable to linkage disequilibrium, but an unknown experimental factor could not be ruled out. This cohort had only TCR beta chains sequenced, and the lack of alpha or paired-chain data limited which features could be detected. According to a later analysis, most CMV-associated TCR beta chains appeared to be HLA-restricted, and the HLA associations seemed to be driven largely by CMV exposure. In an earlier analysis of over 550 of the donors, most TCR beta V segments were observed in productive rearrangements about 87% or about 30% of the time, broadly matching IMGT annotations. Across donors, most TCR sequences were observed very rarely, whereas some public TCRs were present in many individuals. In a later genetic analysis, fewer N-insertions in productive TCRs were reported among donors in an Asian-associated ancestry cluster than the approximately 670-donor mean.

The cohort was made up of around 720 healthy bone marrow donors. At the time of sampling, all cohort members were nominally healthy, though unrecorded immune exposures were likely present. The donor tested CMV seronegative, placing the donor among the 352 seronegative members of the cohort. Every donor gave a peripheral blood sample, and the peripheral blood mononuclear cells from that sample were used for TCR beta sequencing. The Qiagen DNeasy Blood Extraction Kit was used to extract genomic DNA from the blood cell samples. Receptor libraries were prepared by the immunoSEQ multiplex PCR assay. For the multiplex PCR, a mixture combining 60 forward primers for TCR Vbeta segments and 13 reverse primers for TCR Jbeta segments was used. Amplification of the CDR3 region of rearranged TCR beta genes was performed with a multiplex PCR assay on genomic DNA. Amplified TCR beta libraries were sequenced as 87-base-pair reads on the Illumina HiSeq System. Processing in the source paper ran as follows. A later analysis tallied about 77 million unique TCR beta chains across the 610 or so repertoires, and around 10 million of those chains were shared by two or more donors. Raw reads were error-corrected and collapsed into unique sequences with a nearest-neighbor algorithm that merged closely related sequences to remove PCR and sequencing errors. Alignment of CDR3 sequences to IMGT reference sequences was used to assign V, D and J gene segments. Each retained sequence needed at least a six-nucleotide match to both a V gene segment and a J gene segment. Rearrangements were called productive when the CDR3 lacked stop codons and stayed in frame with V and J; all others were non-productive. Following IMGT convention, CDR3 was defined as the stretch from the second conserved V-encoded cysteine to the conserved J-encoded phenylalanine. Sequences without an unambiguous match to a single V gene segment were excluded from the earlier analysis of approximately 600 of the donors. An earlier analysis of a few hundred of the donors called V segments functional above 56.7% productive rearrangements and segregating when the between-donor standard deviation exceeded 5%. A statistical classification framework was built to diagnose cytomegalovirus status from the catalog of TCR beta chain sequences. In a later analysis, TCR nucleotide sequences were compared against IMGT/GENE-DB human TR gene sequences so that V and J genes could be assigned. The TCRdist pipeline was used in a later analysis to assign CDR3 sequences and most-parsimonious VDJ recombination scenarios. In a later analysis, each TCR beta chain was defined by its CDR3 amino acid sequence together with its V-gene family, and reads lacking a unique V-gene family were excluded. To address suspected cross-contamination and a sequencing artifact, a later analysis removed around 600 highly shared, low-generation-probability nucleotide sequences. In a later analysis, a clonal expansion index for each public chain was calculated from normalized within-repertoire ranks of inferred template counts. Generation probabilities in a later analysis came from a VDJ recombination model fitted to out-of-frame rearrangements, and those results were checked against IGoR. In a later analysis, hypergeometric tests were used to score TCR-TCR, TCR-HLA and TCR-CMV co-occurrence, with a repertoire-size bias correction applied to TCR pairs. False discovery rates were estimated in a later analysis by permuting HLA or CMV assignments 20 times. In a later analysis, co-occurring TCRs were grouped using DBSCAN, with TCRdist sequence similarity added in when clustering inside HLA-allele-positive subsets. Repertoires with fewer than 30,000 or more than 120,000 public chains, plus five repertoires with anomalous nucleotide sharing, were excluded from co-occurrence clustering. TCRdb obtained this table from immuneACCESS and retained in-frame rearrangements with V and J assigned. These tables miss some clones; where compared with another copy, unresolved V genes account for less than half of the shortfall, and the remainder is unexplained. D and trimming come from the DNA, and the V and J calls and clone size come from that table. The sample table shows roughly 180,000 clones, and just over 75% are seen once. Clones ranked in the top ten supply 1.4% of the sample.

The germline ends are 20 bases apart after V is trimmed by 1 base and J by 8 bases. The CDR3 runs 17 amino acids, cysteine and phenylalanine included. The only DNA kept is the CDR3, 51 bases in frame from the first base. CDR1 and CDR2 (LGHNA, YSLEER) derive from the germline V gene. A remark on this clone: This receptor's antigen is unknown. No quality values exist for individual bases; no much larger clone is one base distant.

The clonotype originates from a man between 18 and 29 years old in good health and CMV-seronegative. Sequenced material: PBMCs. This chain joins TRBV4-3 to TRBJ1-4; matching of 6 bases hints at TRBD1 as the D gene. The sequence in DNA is TGCGCCAGCAGCCAAGGATACCCCCGGGACACTTGGGAAAAACTGTTTTTT. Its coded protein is CASSQGYPRDTWEKLFF.